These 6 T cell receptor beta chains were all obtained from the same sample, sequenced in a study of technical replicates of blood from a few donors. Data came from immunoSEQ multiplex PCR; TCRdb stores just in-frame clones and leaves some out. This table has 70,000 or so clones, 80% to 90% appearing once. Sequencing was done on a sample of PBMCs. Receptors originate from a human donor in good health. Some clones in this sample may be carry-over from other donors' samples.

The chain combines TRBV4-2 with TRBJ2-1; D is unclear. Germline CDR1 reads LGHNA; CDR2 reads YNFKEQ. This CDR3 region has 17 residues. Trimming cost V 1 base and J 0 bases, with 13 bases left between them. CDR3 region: CASSQAPGKGSYNEQFF. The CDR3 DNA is TGTGCCAGCAGCCAAGCCCCGGGTAAAGGCTCCTACAATGAGCAGTTCTTC.

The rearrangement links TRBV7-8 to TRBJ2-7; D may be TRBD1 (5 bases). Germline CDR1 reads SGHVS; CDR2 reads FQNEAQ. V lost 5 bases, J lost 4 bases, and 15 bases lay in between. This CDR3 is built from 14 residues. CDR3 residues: CASSRQGFEYEQYF. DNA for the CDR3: TGTGCCAGCAGCCGGCAGGGTTTCGAGTACGAGCAGTACTTC.

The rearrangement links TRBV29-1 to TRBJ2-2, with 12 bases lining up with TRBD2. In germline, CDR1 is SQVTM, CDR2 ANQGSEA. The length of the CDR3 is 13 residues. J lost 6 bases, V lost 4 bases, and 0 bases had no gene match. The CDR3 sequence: CSVGLAGAGELFF. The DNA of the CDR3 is TGCAGCGTTGGACTAGCGGGAGCCGGGGAGCTGTTTTTT.

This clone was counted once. CDR3 amino acids: CASSLAGTSGRPDTQYF. The DNA for the CDR3 is TGTGCCAGCAGCTTAGCGGGGACCAGCGGGAGGCCAGATACGCAGTATTTT. The chain uses TRBV7-8 and TRBJ2-3, with TRBD2 matching 9 bases. Looked up from germline, CDR1 is SGHVS and CDR2 is FQNEAQ. After removal of 0 bases from V and 4 bases from J, the junction contained 8 bases not matched to a gene. This CDR3 is built from 17 residues.

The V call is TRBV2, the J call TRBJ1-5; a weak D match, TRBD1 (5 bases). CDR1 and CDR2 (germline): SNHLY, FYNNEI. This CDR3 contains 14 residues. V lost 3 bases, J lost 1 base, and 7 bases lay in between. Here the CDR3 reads CASSERQSNQPQHF. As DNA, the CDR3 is TGTGCCAGCAGTGAGCGACAGAGCAATCAGCCCCAGCATTTT.

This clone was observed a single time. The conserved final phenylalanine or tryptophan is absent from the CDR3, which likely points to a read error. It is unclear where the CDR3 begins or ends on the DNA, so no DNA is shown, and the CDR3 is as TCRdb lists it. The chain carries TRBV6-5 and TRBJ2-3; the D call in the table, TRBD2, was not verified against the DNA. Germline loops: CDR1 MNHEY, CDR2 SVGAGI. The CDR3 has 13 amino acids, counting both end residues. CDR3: CASSYSRLAGALK.